This paragraph covers one T cell receptor beta chain sequence. Its antigen is still unknown. Base qualities are not provided; no much larger clone lies one nucleotide away. The data derive from a study of T cell responses to AZD1222 COVID-19 vaccine listed by TCRdb under 2021. For the wider study: AZD1222 recipients with second doses at about 4 weeks or about 12 weeks were pooled, because spike-specific TCR depth and breadth did not differ between schedules. A total of over 230 trial participants underwent TCR sequencing, of whom 207 had received two doses of AZD1222 and about 25 had received two doses of the MenACWY control vaccine. Enrollment into the trials was organized by age into subgroups of 18-55, 56-69 and 70-plus years, and those subgroups contained roughly 150, 30 and 60 TCR-sequenced participants, respectively.

The research as a whole found: Conclusions about previously exposed vaccinees are limited, since just six AZD1222 recipients were seropositive for SARS-CoV-2 at baseline. In the small 56-69-year group, the increase in depth fell short of significance, most likely because of low power. CD4 TCRs associated with the vaccine covered the entire spike protein, and the dominant responses were in regions 160-218 and 743-854. Because no day 14 peak-response samples were available, repertoires were characterized only after the peak T cell response. Epitopes outside the regions mutated in the B.1.351 and B.1.1.7 variants were reportedly recognized by nearly half of the unique spike-specific TCRs. Participants were mostly white British, with more females than males. The authors suggested clonal diversity may have been underestimated. After two AZD1222 doses, spike-specific TCR breadth and depth were significantly higher than at day 0 and than in MenACWY recipients.

The CDR3 regions of human TCRbeta chains were subjected to immunosequencing. On the authors' methods: Repertoire TCRs were checked for matches against a reference library of SARS-CoV-2-specific TCRs that had been generated using the MIRA antigen-specificity platform. Breadth was defined as the fraction of unique TCRs that were SARS-CoV-2-associated. Depth was defined as the fraction of total T cells that were SARS-CoV-2-associated. Using the MIRA data, every spike-specific TCR was mapped to the spike region that the TCR reacted to and assigned to either a CD4 or a CD8 class. Log10-transformed breadth and depth values were compared by one-way ANOVA with Sidak's multiple comparisons tests. TCRdb provides this immuneACCESS table in a form limited to in-frame rearrangements. Some clones are lacking; in checked studies, under half of them reflect an unresolved V gene, and why the rest are absent is not known. Clone size and V and J calls were adopted from that table, with D and trimming inferred from the DNA. The sample table shows 110,000 to 150,000 clones, and 93% are seen once. The biggest ten clones account for over 7.5% of the sample.

Its CDR3 holds 14 amino acids, cysteine through phenylalanine. CDR3 DNA is the only sequence kept; it has 42 bases, read in frame from the first base. According to the germline V gene (reference sequence), CDR1 reads GTSNPN and CDR2 reads SVGIG. Deletion took 0 bases off V and 4 bases off J, with a span of 11 bases between the germline ends. The time point tag for this specimen amounts to: baseline before first vaccination. The vaccinee samples were drawn from two UK trials, COV001 and COV002, one of which was a single-blind randomized controlled phase 2/3 trial testing AZD1222 (ChAdOx1 nCoV-19) in healthy adults. For TCRbeta chain sequencing, PBMC samples from trial participants were taken at day 0 and at day 28 after the second dose.

This sequence uses TRBV30 and TRBJ2-3; TRBD2 is a possible D gene, resting on 6 matching bases. This material consisted of peripheral blood, taken on day 0 of AZD1222 vaccination. This TCR derives from an adult in good health. CDR3 protein: CAWSVGSSADTQYF. The DNA sequence is as follows: TGTGCCTGGAGTGTAGGATCTAGCGCAGATACGCAGTATTTT.